This T cell receptor beta chain comes out of a study of T cells expressing NK-cell markers. This CDR3 has 15 residues. CDR1 SGHRS and CDR2 YFSETQ come from the germline V gene. TCRdb reworked the 5' RACE reads into one entry per CDR3 protein, no DNA. This sample's clone table lists about 260,000 distinct CDR3 sequences. The sequenced sample consisted of blood T cells: a sorted CD56 or NKG2C T cell subset, CD4+ or CD8+ T cells, or bulk PBMC T cells (not recorded which). This sequence joins TRBV5-1 and TRBJ1-4. The sequence came from a woman between 18 and 75 years old in good health. CDR3 in amino acids: CASSLGRSTNEKLFF. Full variable domain (remainder filled in from reference TRBV5-1 and TRBJ1-4): KAGVTQTPRYLIKTRGQQVTLSCSPISGHRSVSWYQQTPGQGLQFLFEYFSETQRNKGNFPGRFSGRQFSNSRSEMNVSTLELGDSALYLCASSLGRSTNEKLFFGSGTQLSVL.